This is a list of T cell receptor beta chains from one sample in a study of OX40 agonist ivuxolimab in advanced cancers. Profiling relied on immunoSEQ multiplex PCR, and the TCRdb table lists in-frame clones only, not all of them. The sample shows tens of thousands of clones, 82% of them seen only once. The sequencing used CD4+ or CD8+ T cells sorted from blood, collected in a trial of the OX40 agonist ivuxolimab. Source of these receptors: an adult with an advanced solid tumor such as melanoma, head and neck, liver or kidney cancer. The CDR3 runs from the conserved cysteine through the conserved F or W. The order of the fields is D gene, clone size, V gene, J gene, CDR3 protein, CDR3 DNA. D genes are given only for firm matches. The size of a clone is reported for some rows only, either as once, few or many, or as a class for expanded clones.

>TRBD1|.|TRBV7-2|TRBJ1-5
CASSLAGQGAQPQHF
TGTGCCAGCAGCTTAGCAGGGCAGGGGGCCCAGCCCCAGCATTTT
>TRBD1|.|TRBV5-1|TRBJ1-1
CASSVPRGMNTEAFF
TGCGCCAGCAGCGTACCCAGGGGGATGAACACTGAAGCTTTCTTT
>.|once|TRBV7-2|TRBJ2-7
CASSLGIASYEQYF
TGTGCCAGCAGCTTGGGCATCGCCTCCTACGAGCAGTACTTC
>TRBD1|.|TRBV9|TRBJ2-3
CASSLGTGGDTQYF
TGTGCCAGCAGCCTCGGGACAGGGGGCGATACGCAGTATTTT
>TRBD2|.|TRBV14|TRBJ2-1
CASSQESGSSYNEQFF
TGTGCCAGCAGCCAAGAAAGCGGGAGTAGCTACAATGAGCAGTTCTTC
>TRBD1|.|TRBV28|TRBJ2-3
CASTTRGGGTDTQYF
TGTGCCAGCACCACCCGAGGGGGCGGGACAGATACGCAGTATTTT
>.|.|TRBV12-5|TRBJ2-3
CASGFGTNTDTQYF
TGTGCTAGTGGTTTCGGGACAAACACAGATACGCAGTATTTT
>.|.|TRBV5-5|TRBJ2-6
CASSLAPGRGVSGANVLTF
TGTGCCAGCAGCTTGGCGCCGGGACGGGGAGTATCTGGGGCCAACGTCCTGACTTTC
>.|.|TRBV18|TRBJ1-2
CASSPPGPSYGYTF
TGTGCCAGCTCACCACCGGGACCGTCCTATGGCTACACCTTC
>.|.|TRBV5-6|TRBJ2-1
CASSFLLGLTGPDEQFF
TGTGCCAGCAGCTTTCTTCTCGGACTAACGGGTCCGGATGAGCAGTTCTTC
>TRBD1|.|TRBV28|TRBJ2-1
CASSPRTGGIYNEQFF
TGTGCCAGCAGTCCCCGGACAGGGGGAATTTACAATGAGCAGTTCTTC
>.|.|TRBV27|TRBJ1-2
CASSFRWGRNYGYTF
TGTGCCAGCAGTTTTCGTTGGGGGCGTAACTATGGCTACACCTTC
>.|.|TRBV5-1|TRBJ2-3
CASSLGDTLTSTDTQYF
TGCGCCAGCAGCTTGGGGGACACCCTAACTAGCACAGATACGCAGTATTTT
>TRBD1|few|TRBV28|TRBJ1-1
CASSSQGPPTEAFF
TGTGCCAGCAGCTCACAGGGGCCTCCCACTGAAGCTTTCTTT
>.|.|TRBV28|TRBJ2-7
CASSSTPNYEQYF
TGTGCCAGCAGTTCGACCCCAAACTACGAGCAGTACTTC
>.|.|TRBV19|TRBJ2-3
CASSAPGGTDTQYF
TGTGCCAGTAGTGCCCCGGGGGGCACAGATACGCAGTATTTT
>.|once|TRBV18|TRBJ2-2
CASQARDITGELFF
TGTGCCAGCCAAGCCCGGGACATCACCGGGGAGCTGTTTTTT
>TRBD1|.|TRBV28|TRBJ2-6
CASSSRQGSSGANVLTF
TGTGCCAGCAGCTCGAGACAGGGAAGTTCTGGGGCCAACGTCCTGACTTTC
>TRBD2|few|TRBV7-2|TRBJ2-5
CASSFGGGLETQYF
TGTGCCAGCAGCTTCGGGGGAGGGTTAGAGACCCAGTACTTC
>.|.|TRBV7-9|TRBJ1-2
CASSLSGGGGYTF
TGTGCCAGCAGCTTATCAGGTGGGGGTGGCTACACCTTC
>.|few|TRBV7-8|TRBJ1-5
CASSLAPSNQPQHF
TGTGCCAGCAGCTTAGCCCCTAGCAATCAGCCCCAGCATTTT
>.|.|TRBV6-1|TRBJ2-3
CASSRTESTDTQYF
TGTGCCAGCTCCAGGACAGAAAGCACAGATACGCAGTATTTT
>TRBD1|.|TRBV2|TRBJ2-1
CASSGDRGLIEQFF
TGTGCCAGCAGCGGGGACAGGGGGTTGATTGAGCAGTTCTTC
>.|few|TRBV6-1|TRBJ2-1
CASSDQLAVDEQFF
TGTGCCAGCAGTGACCAGCTAGCTGTGGATGAGCAGTTCTTC
>TRBD1|few|TRBV7-9|TRBJ1-4
CASSSGQGNNEKLFF
TGTGCCAGCAGCTCCGGACAGGGAAATAATGAAAAACTGTTTTTT
>TRBD1|.|TRBV5-1|TRBJ2-7
CASSPPGTGTYEQYF
TGCGCCAGCAGCCCCCCCGGGACAGGGACCTACGAGCAGTACTTC
>.|.|TRBV19|TRBJ1-5
CASSTGGQGNNQPQHF
TGTGCCAGTAGTACAGGAGGGCAGGGGAACAATCAGCCCCAGCATTTT
>.|few|TRBV5-1|TRBJ2-1
CASSWGSSYNEQFF
TGCGCCAGCAGCTGGGGGAGCTCCTACAATGAGCAGTTCTTC
>.|once|TRBV21-1|TRBJ1-5
CASSKVEADQPQHF
TGTGCCAGCAGCAAAGTCGAAGCGGATCAGCCCCAGCATTTT
>TRBD2|.|TRBV9|TRBJ2-3
CASSSGSGTSPDTQYF
TGTGCCAGCAGCTCCGGGTCCGGGACTAGTCCAGATACGCAGTATTTT
>TRBD2|.|TRBV7-9|TRBJ2-2
CASSRTSGRAGELFF
TGTGCCAGCAGCCGGACTAGCGGGAGGGCCGGGGAGCTGTTTTTT
>TRBD1|few|TRBV7-9|TRBJ2-6
CAGNPLGQGSTGANVLTF
TGTGCCGGCAACCCCCTGGGACAGGGGTCGACTGGGGCCAACGTCCTGACTTTC
>TRBD1|.|TRBV5-1|TRBJ1-1
CASSSRFPGQGNTEAFF
TGCGCCAGCAGCTCTAGGTTCCCCGGACAGGGGAACACTGAAGCTTTCTTT
>TRBD2|.|TRBV6-4|TRBJ2-1
CAIPQKLAGGPNEQFF
TGTGCCATCCCCCAAAAACTAGCGGGAGGCCCCAATGAGCAGTTCTTC
>TRBD1|.|TRBV5-1|TRBJ2-5
CASSFIPGQQETQYF
TGCGCCAGCAGCTTTATACCGGGACAGCAAGAGACCCAGTACTTC
>.|.|TRBV7-2|TRBJ1-1
CASSLRTENTEAFF
TGTGCCAGCAGCTTAAGGACAGAGAACACTGAAGCTTTCTTT
>.|.|TRBV6-1|TRBJ1-1
CASSERGATEAFF
TGTGCCAGCAGTGAACGGGGGGCCACTGAAGCTTTCTTT
>TRBD1|.|TRBV19|TRBJ2-3
CASSINPGQATDTQYF
TGTGCCAGTAGTATTAATCCGGGACAGGCGACAGATACGCAGTATTTT
>.|.|TRBV25-1|TRBJ2-7
CASRRTGEQYF
TGTGCCAGCCGCAGGACTGGGGAGCAGTACTTC
>.|.|TRBV7-9|TRBJ1-2
CASSPSRGNNYGYTF
TGTGCCAGCAGCCCCAGCCGCGGGAATAACTATGGCTACACCTTC
>.|.|TRBV9|TRBJ2-5
CASSVEAFPQETQYF
TGTGCCAGCAGCGTGGAGGCGTTCCCCCAAGAGACCCAGTACTTC
>TRBD2|.|TRBV28|TRBJ2-5
CASKSSSGGERETQYF
TGTGCCAGCAAATCGAGTAGCGGGGGGGAAAGAGAGACCCAGTACTTC
>.|.|TRBV7-2|TRBJ2-3
CASSLVGDLITDTQYF
TGTGCCAGCAGCTTAGTGGGGGACTTGATCACAGATACGCAGTATTTT
>TRBD1|.|TRBV7-9|TRBJ1-1
CASTTGQSLIAEAFF
TGTGCCAGCACCACGGGACAGAGCTTAATTGCTGAAGCTTTCTTT
>.|.|TRBV5-1|TRBJ1-3
CASSLSPAGAENTIYF
TGCGCCAGCAGCTTGAGCCCAGCAGGCGCGGAAAACACCATATATTTT
>TRBD1|.|TRBV5-6|TRBJ2-5
CASSQETGAKTQYF
TGTGCCAGCAGTCAAGAGACAGGGGCAAAGACCCAGTACTTC
>.|once|TRBV2|TRBJ2-5
CASSAIGAETQYF
TGTGCCAGCAGTGCGATAGGAGCAGAGACCCAGTACTTC
>.|.|TRBV6-5|TRBJ1-1
CASSEEQATIEAFF
TGTGCCAGCAGTGAAGAACAGGCGACCATTGAAGCTTTCTTT
>TRBD1|.|TRBV27|TRBJ1-6
CASSLRGTGVPHF
TGTGCCAGCAGTTTAAGGGGGACAGGGGTCCCGCACTTT
>.|.|TRBV2|TRBJ2-1
CASSERGGGVGEQFF
TGTGCCAGCAGTGAACGCGGCGGCGGGGTGGGTGAGCAGTTCTTC
>.|few|TRBV6-6|TRBJ1-1
CASSLTGNTEAFF
TGTGCCAGCAGTCTGACAGGGAACACTGAAGCTTTCTTT
>.|.|TRBV4-3|TRBJ2-7
CASSRLGSSYEQYF
TGCGCCAGCAGCCGACTAGGGAGCTCCTACGAGCAGTACTTC
>.|.|TRBV5-4|TRBJ2-2
CASSETENTGELFF
TGTGCCAGCAGCGAGACAGAAAACACCGGGGAGCTGTTTTTT
>TRBD2|.|TRBV5-6|TRBJ2-1
CASSRTSGGSSSYNEQFF
TGTGCCAGCAGCAGAACTAGCGGGGGGTCAAGCTCCTACAATGAGCAGTTCTTC
>.|.|TRBV7-8|TRBJ2-7
CASSFSVGEQYF
TGTGCCAGCAGCTTCAGCGTTGGGGAGCAGTACTTC
>TRBD1|.|TRBV10-1|TRBJ2-3
CASSETGADTQYF
TGCGCCAGCAGTGAGACAGGGGCAGATACGCAGTATTTT
>.|.|TRBV2|TRBJ1-3
CASSVQRASSGNTIYF
TGTGCCAGCAGTGTGCAGCGGGCAAGCTCTGGAAACACCATATATTTT